This TCR beta chain was documented in a study of shared T cell receptors in the human thymus. Germline trimming cut 2 bases from V and 3 bases from J; bases unmatched to any gene: 2. The CDR3 is 14 residues long. Germline CDR1 MRHNA, CDR2 SNTAGT. Measured with immunoSEQ multiplex PCR; TCRdb has only the in-frame clones, and not every one. This sample has hundreds of thousands of clones; just under 95% occur once, and the top ten carry 0.015% to 0.02%. The chain employs TRBV6-4 and TRBJ2-3; 7 nucleotides agree with TRBD1. This sequence originates from a human donor. The sample comprised thymocytes. CDR3 bases: TGTGCCAGCAGTGACCGGGACAGTACAGATACGCAGTATTTT. Translation: CASSDRDSTDTQYF.